The sequence of this T cell receptor beta chain was determined in a study of identical twins. General observations from the study: Instead of following the same donors, the conclusions were based on cross-sectional statistical analysis.

The sample holds many counts of this clonotype. No antigen is known for it. Trimming removed 5 bases from V and 6 bases from J, with 5 bases in between. This CDR3 is built from 12 residues. Germline CDR1 and CDR2: SGHVS and FQNEAQ. A single record per CDR3 protein comes from TCRdb applying MiXCR to the 5' RACE reads. The sample has 120,000 to 150,000 distinct CDR3 sequences; 3.5% are singletons. J is TRBJ1-6 and V is TRBV7-8; no clear D. Sequenced input: memory T cells sorted from blood. This sequence originates from a man aged 18-30 years in good health. This CDR3 is CASSRANSPLHF. The CDR3, as DNA: TGTGCCAGCAGCCGGGCTAATTCACCCCTCCACTTT.